A selection of T cell receptor beta chains follows, all from one sample in a study of blood T cell repertoires in COVID-19. Sequencing used immunoSEQ multiplex PCR; TCRdb keeps in-frame clones, though not all of them. Among more than 250,000 clones, around 90% were seen once, and the ten largest hold roughly 1.6%. Sequenced sample: PBMCs or T cells enriched from blood (not recorded which). Source of these receptors: a woman aged 18-29 years with acute COVID-19. CDR3s include the opening cysteine and the closing phenylalanine or tryptophan. A D gene is named only where the DNA matches it firmly. Clone size is stated in some rows and not others, as once, few, many or a class when expanded.

D	V	J	size	CDR3	DNA
TRBD2	TRBV6-2/TRBV6-3	TRBJ2-1	-	CASSQQTSDEQFF	TGTGCCAGCAGTCAACAAACTAGCGATGAGCAGTTCTTC
TRBD2	TRBV11-3	TRBJ2-7	-	CASSSGRGGEQYF	TGTGCCAGCAGCTCGGGGAGGGGTGGAGAGCAGTACTTC
-	TRBV2	TRBJ1-3	-	CASSGGPGNTIYF	TGTGCCAGCAGTGGGGGGCCCGGAAACACCATATATTTT
-	TRBV7-9	TRBJ1-1	-	CASSLDRVRTEAFF	TGTGCCAGCAGCTTAGACAGGGTAAGGACTGAAGCTTTCTTT
TRBD2	TRBV5-5	TRBJ2-7	-	CASSFSPGGSYEQYF	TGTGCCAGCAGCTTCTCTCCGGGAGGCTCCTACGAGCAGTACTTC
-	TRBV27	TRBJ2-1	-	CASSSRDVYNEQFF	TGTGCCAGCAGTTCGCGGGATGTCTACAATGAGCAGTTCTTC
TRBD1	TRBV9	TRBJ2-7	few	CASSVAPGQAYEQYF	TGTGCCAGCAGCGTAGCCCCGGGACAGGCCTACGAGCAGTACTTC
TRBD2	TRBV5-4	TRBJ2-3	-	CASSLGGLAGGTDTQYF	TGTGCCAGCAGCTTGGGAGGGCTAGCGGGAGGGACGGATACGCAGTATTTT
-	TRBV28	TRBJ1-5	-	CASRPTGQPQHF	TGTGCCAGCAGGCCCACTGGTCAGCCCCAGCATTTT
-	TRBV5-5	TRBJ1-2	-	CASSWGLRRGSSVGYTF	TGTGCCAGCAGCTGGGGCTTACGTCGGGGGTCGTCCGTCGGCTACACCTTC
TRBD2	TRBV28	TRBJ2-1	-	CASRGLAGYNEQFF	TGTGCCAGCAGGGGACTAGCGGGTTACAATGAGCAGTTCTTC
TRBD2	TRBV2	TRBJ2-3	-	CASGGLASTDTQYF	TGTGCCAGCGGGGGACTAGCGTCCACAGATACGCAGTATTTT
TRBD1	TRBV4-2	TRBJ2-5	few	CASTPGQGNVETQYF	TGTGCCAGCACCCCGGGACAGGGAAATGTAGAGACCCAGTACTTC
TRBD1	TRBV10-1	TRBJ2-7	-	CASTPERDRLCLPPYEQYF	TGCGCCAGCACCCCTGAACGGGACAGGCTATGCCTCCCTCCCTACGAGCAGTACTTC
-	TRBV18	TRBJ2-3	-	CASTTRADTQYF	TGTGCCAGCACAACCAGGGCGGATACGCAGTATTTT